The rows below give T cell receptor beta chains drawn from one sample of a study of blood T cell repertoires in COVID-19. Sequencing used immunoSEQ multiplex PCR; TCRdb keeps in-frame clones, though not all of them. The data contain 56,000 or so clones, 88% of them singletons. Material: peripheral blood. The receptors originated from a woman of 80 years or more with active COVID-19. Both conserved end residues are part of each CDR3. A D gene is named only where the DNA matches it firmly.

CDR3nt: TGCGCCAGCAGCTTCGGGACTAGCACAGATACGCAGTATTTT
CDR3aa: CASSFGTSTDTQYF
d_gene: .
j_gene: TRBJ2-3
v_gene: TRBV5-1

CDR3nt: TGTGCCAGCAGCCAGGGACTAGCTCTCCGAGAGACCCAGTACTTC
CDR3aa: CASSQGLALRETQYF
d_gene: TRBD2
j_gene: TRBJ2-5
v_gene: TRBV7-2

CDR3nt: TGTGCCAGCTCACGCCGGGACTTAGAACAGTTCTTC
CDR3aa: CASSRRDLEQFF
d_gene: .
j_gene: TRBJ2-1
v_gene: TRBV18

CDR3nt: TGCGCCAGCAGCTCAGCGGGGACCTACAATGAGCAGTTCTTC
CDR3aa: CASSSAGTYNEQFF
d_gene: TRBD2
j_gene: TRBJ2-1
v_gene: TRBV5-1

CDR3nt: TGTGCCACCAGCAGAGAGACAGACGTGACTGAAGCTTTCTTT
CDR3aa: CATSRETDVTEAFF
d_gene: .
j_gene: TRBJ1-1
v_gene: TRBV15

CDR3nt: TGTGCCAGCAGCTTGGGACTAGCGGGGTACAATGAGCAGTTCTTC
CDR3aa: CASSLGLAGYNEQFF
d_gene: TRBD2
j_gene: TRBJ2-1
v_gene: TRBV11-2

CDR3nt: TGTGCCAGCAGTGTTGGGCCGCGGGGGGGCACAGATACGCAGTATTTT
CDR3aa: CASSVGPRGGTDTQYF
d_gene: TRBD2
j_gene: TRBJ2-3
v_gene: TRBV2

CDR3nt: TGTGCCAGCAGTCTACAGGGGAGCATTCAGTACTTC
CDR3aa: CASSLQGSIQYF
d_gene: TRBD1
j_gene: TRBJ2-4
v_gene: TRBV5-6

CDR3nt: TGTGCCACCCCTAAGGCGGGGCGCTCCTACAATGAGCAGTTCTTC
CDR3aa: CATPKAGRSYNEQFF
d_gene: .
j_gene: TRBJ2-1
v_gene: TRBV27

CDR3nt: TGTGCCAGCAGCTTCGAAGCGGGGGGCGGGACAGATACGCAGTATTTT
CDR3aa: CASSFEAGGGTDTQYF
d_gene: TRBD2
j_gene: TRBJ2-3
v_gene: TRBV5-5

CDR3nt: TGCAGCGTAGCCGGGACAGCAAAACAAGAGACCCAGTACTTC
CDR3aa: CSVAGTAKQETQYF
d_gene: TRBD1
j_gene: TRBJ2-5
v_gene: TRBV29-1

CDR3nt: TGCAGTGCTAGTCAACGCGGGGGAACAGATACGCAGTATTTT
CDR3aa: CSASQRGGTDTQYF
d_gene: TRBD2
j_gene: TRBJ2-3
v_gene: TRBV20-1

CDR3nt: TGCGCCAGCAGCTCGAACAGGGGACAAGAGACCCAGTACTTC
CDR3aa: CASSSNRGQETQYF
d_gene: TRBD1
j_gene: TRBJ2-5
v_gene: TRBV5-1

CDR3nt: TGTGCCAGCAGTAACCGGGGGGGGACGGACTATGGCTACACCTTC
CDR3aa: CASSNRGGTDYGYTF
d_gene: .
j_gene: TRBJ1-2
v_gene: TRBV28